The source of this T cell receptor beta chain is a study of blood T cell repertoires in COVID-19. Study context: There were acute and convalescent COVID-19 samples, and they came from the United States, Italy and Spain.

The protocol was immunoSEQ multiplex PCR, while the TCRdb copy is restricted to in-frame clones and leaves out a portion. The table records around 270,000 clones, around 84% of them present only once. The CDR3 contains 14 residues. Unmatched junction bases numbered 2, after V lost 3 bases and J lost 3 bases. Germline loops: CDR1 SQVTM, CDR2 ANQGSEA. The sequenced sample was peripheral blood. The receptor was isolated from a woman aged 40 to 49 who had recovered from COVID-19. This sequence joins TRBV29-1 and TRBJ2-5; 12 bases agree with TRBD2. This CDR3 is CSVEWTSGEETQYF. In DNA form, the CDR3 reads TGCAGCGTTGAGTGGACTAGCGGGGAAGAGACCCAGTACTTC.